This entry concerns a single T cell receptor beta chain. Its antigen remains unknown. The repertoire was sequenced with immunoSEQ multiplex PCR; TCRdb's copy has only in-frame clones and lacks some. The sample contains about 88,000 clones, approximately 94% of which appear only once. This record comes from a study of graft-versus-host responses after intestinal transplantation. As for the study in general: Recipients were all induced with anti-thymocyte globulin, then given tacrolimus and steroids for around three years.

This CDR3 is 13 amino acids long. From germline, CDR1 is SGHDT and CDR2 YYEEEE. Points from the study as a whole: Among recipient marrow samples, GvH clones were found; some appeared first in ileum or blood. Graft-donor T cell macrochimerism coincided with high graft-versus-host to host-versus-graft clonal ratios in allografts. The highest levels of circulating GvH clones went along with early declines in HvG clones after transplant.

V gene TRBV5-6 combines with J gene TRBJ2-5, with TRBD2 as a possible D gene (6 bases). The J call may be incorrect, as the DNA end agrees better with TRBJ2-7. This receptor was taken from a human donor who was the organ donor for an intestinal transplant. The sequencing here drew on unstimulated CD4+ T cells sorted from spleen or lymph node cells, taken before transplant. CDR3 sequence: CASSGNLGGEQYF. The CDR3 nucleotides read TGTGCCAGCAGCGGAAATTTGGGGGGCGAGCAGTACTTC.